Following are 18 T cell receptor beta chains from one sample sequenced in a study of PD-L1 blockade in urothelial cancer. The assay was immunoSEQ multiplex PCR, and TCRdb's table has in-frame clones only and misses some. This table has roughly 100,000 clones, 75% to 90% appearing once. Time point of the sample: peripheral blood 6 weeks after treatment start. The input for sequencing was PBMCs, taken around atezolizumab (anti-PD-L1) treatment. The source of these receptors is a man aged 65-85 years with urothelial cancer.

The J gene is TRBJ2-3, the V gene TRBV7-9, with TRBD2 matching over 10 bases. The germline CDR1 and CDR2 sequences are SEHNR and FQNEAQ (reference sequence). CDR3 size: 15 residues. With V trimmed by 3 bases and J by 3 bases, 3 bases remained unmatched. The DNA for the CDR3 is TGTGCCAGCAGCTTTCCAGCGGGGGGGACAGATACGCAGTATTTT. It codes for CASSFPAGGTDTQYF.

This clone was detected once. The genes are TRBV7-2 and TRBJ2-1, with 8 bases aligning to TRBD2. The V segment lost 8 bases and the J segment 4 bases; nucleotides outside the gene matches: 16. This CDR3 has 17 residues. Germline V gene sequence: CDR1 SGHTA, CDR2 FQGNSA. CDR3 sequence: CASEGKGSGSLYNEQFF. CDR3 nucleotide sequence: TGTGCCAGCGAGGGGAAAGGGAGCGGGAGCCTTTACAATGAGCAGTTCTTC.

The gene calls are TRBV11-2 and TRBJ1-1; a weak D match, TRBD1 (5 bases). This CDR3 has 15 residues. The germline V gene has CDR1 SGHAT and CDR2 FQNNGV. Deletions cut 1 base from V and 7 bases from J, with 16 bases between. The DNA for the CDR3 is TGTGCCAGCAGCTTAGGGGGCAGAGGTTACGTTGAAGCTTTCTTT. Its protein is CASSLGGRGYVEAFF.

The CDR3 bases are TGCGCCAGCAGCTCAAGGACTAGCGGGAGTGCAGATACGCAGTATTTT. Protein sequence: CASSSRTSGSADTQYF. The chain uses TRBV5-1 and TRBJ2-3, with TRBD2 identical over 13 bases. The CDR3 is 16 residues long. V was pared by 3 bases and J by 4 bases, with 5 bases of the junction left unmatched. Per the germline V gene, CDR1 is SGHRS and CDR2 is YFSETQ. The whole variable domain, remainder taken from reference TRBV5-1 and TRBJ2-3, is KAGVTQTPRYLIKTRGQQVTLSCSPISGHRSVSWYQQTPGQGLQFLFEYFSETQRNKGNFPGRFSGRQFSNSRSEMNVSTLELGDSALYLCASSSRTSGSADTQYFGPGTRLTVL.

The genes are TRBV11-3 and TRBJ2-7; maybe TRBD2 (7 bases). Trimming took off 0 bases at V and 6 bases at J, with 12 bases between the two ends. The germline gives CDR1 SGHNT, CDR2 YENEEA. The CDR3 totals 14 residues. For the CDR3, the DNA is TGTGCCAGCAGCTTAGAGGAGGGGGGGTTCGAGCAGTACTTC. Protein: CASSLEEGGFEQYF.

In its sample, this clone was seen once. The genes are TRBV9 and TRBJ2-3; D is possibly TRBD1 (5 bases). The ends were cut back, 1 base at V and 6 bases at J, with 15 bases in the middle. Per germline, CDR1 SGDLS and CDR2 YYNGEE. The CDR3 has 15 residues. The CDR3 sequence is CASSVRQSLADTQYF. The DNA of the CDR3 is TGTGCCAGCAGCGTAAGACAGTCCCTCGCGGATACGCAGTATTTT.

The chain has TRBV27 and TRBJ1-4, with 8 bases that match TRBD1. CDR3 length: 14 residues. Trimming removed 6 bases from V and 7 bases from J; junction bases left unmatched: 7. CDR1 MNHEY and CDR2 SMNVEV come from the germline V gene (reference sequence). The CDR3 DNA is TGTGCCAGCAGGTACAGGGGGGACGGTGAAAAACTGTTTTTT. Encoded protein: CASRYRGDGEKLFF.

This rearrangement joins TRBV7-6 to TRBJ2-7; 11 nucleotides line up with TRBD1. In germline, CDR1 is SGHVS, CDR2 FNYEAQ. The trim removed 4 bases at V and 3 bases at J, leaving 2 bases unmatched. The CDR3 length is 14 residues. The CDR3 reads CASSSGTGGYEQYF. Here the CDR3 DNA reads TGTGCCAGCAGCTCCGGGACAGGGGGCTACGAGCAGTACTTC.

J is TRBJ2-2 and V is TRBV19; a possible D gene is TRBD2 (6 bases). The CDR3 covers 15 residues. Looked up from germline, CDR1 is LNHDA and CDR2 is SQIVND (reference sequence). The ends were cut back, 4 bases at V and 6 bases at J, with 15 bases in the middle. The CDR3 loop is CASSTGLSAAGELFF. The DNA for the CDR3 is TGTGCCAGTAGTACCGGACTATCGGCGGCCGGGGAGCTGTTTTTT. The variable domain in full, with the rest retrieved from reference TRBV19 and TRBJ2-2, is DGGITQSPKYLFRKEGQNVTLSCEQNLNHDAMYWYRQDPGQGLRLIYYSQIVNDFQKGDIAEGYSVSREKKESFPLTVTSAQKNPTAFYLCASSTGLSAAGELFFGEGSRLTVL.

The rearrangement uses TRBV27 and TRBJ1-2; D is unresolved. The V and J ends lost 3 bases and 3 bases respectively, with 8 bases between them. The germline V gene has CDR1 MNHEY and CDR2 SMNVEV (reference sequence). This CDR3 contains 13 residues. The DNA for the CDR3 is TGTGCCAGCAGTTTTTCGGAGTACTATGGCTACACCTTC. It codes for CASSFSEYYGYTF.

The genes are TRBV2 and TRBJ1-5; D gene unclear. CDR3 size: 14 residues. The germline CDR1 and CDR2 sequences are SNHLY and FYNNEI. Trimming took 3 bases from V and 0 from J, leaving 6 bases between them. The CDR3 region is CASSDGYSNQPQHF. CDR3 nucleotide sequence: TGTGCCAGCAGTGACGGTTATAGCAATCAGCCCCAGCATTTT. Drawing the rest from reference TRBV2 and TRBJ1-5, the complete variable domain is EPEVTQTPSHQVTQMGQEVILRCVPISNHLYFYWYRQILGQKVEFLVSFYNNEISEKSEIFDDQFSVERPDGSNFTLKIRSTKLEDSAMYFCASSDGYSNQPQHFGDGTRLSIL.

V and J are TRBV28 and TRBJ1-1, with D perhaps TRBD1 (5 bases). V was shortened by 8 bases and J by 8 bases, with 18 bases between the two germline ends. The CDR3 runs 13 residues. CDR1 and CDR2 from the germline V gene are MDHEN and SYDVKM. CDR3 DNA: TGTGCCAGCTCAAACCTCCGGGGGGGAGAAGCTTTCTTT. This gives the protein CASSNLRGGEAFF.

V is TRBV7-2 and J is TRBJ2-2; D gene uncertain. This CDR3 has 14 amino acids. V was pared by 1 base and J by 1 base, with 4 bases between. Per the germline V gene, CDR1 is SGHTA and CDR2 is FQGNSA. DNA of the CDR3: TGTGCCAGCAGCTTAGTCCTGAACACCGGGGAGCTGTTTTTT. This sequence encodes CASSLVLNTGELFF.

Of note for this clone: At one end, the junction sequence differs from germline, possibly due to a read error. The chain recombines TRBV7-7 with TRBJ2-1, with 9 bases fitting TRBD2. This CDR3 region has 14 residues. Germline V CDR1 and CDR2: SSHAT, FNYEAQ (reference sequence). CDR3 residues: CASSQQLAGSEQFF. CDR3 bases: TGTGCTAGCAGTCAGCAGCTAGCGGGGAGTGAGCAGTTCTTC.

The chain carries TRBV4-1 and TRBJ2-7; possible D gene TRBD2, 6 bases. The germline V gene encodes CDR1 MGHRA and CDR2 YSYEKL. The V gene lost 6 bases and the J gene lost 6 bases, with 21 bases spanning the gap. The CDR3 is made up of 15 amino acids. CDR3: CASSPSIGSRGEQYF. CDR3 nucleotides: TGCGCCAGCAGTCCTTCAATCGGGAGTCGGGGCGAGCAGTACTTC.

This sequence joins TRBV5-1 and TRBJ1-4; 9 nucleotides align to TRBD1. V shed 4 bases and J 6 bases; nucleotides not matched to a gene: 7. Germline CDR1 reads SGHRS; CDR2 reads YFSETQ. CDR3 length: 15 amino acids. The DNA of the CDR3 is TGCGCCAGCAGCGACCAGGGACAGGGTTATGAAAAACTGTTTTTT. It is translated as CASSDQGQGYEKLFF.

This clone was seen more than once but under ten times. The rearrangement links TRBV10-3 to TRBJ1-2; the match to TRBD1 covers 9 bases. The CDR3 covers 14 residues. V was pared by 4 bases and J by 5 bases, with 5 bases of the junction left unmatched. The germline V gene has CDR1 ENHRY and CDR2 SYGVKD. CDR3 nucleotide sequence: TGTGCCATCAGTGCAGCCGGGACAGGGTATGGCTACACCTTC. Protein product: CAISAAGTGYGYTF.

The chain has TRBV6-6 and TRBJ1-1; 7 bases are shared with TRBD1. This CDR3 spans 12 amino acids. CDR1 MNHNY and CDR2 SVGAGI come from the germline V gene (reference sequence). V lost 5 bases and J lost 4; bases outside the gene matches: 1. The DNA for the CDR3 is TGTGCCAGCAGTCCAGGGGGCACTGAAGCTTTCTTT. Translation: CASSPGGTEAFF.